This TCR beta chain was recovered during a study of Ad26.COV2.S vaccination and SARS-CoV-2 variants. As for treatment: 15 to 20 received Ad26.COV2.S at low or high dose, single or two shots; 5 received placebo; per-sample allocation not given. After the first vaccine or placebo injection, samples were drawn on day 63. The trim removed 5 bases at V and 3 bases at J, leaving 2 bases unmatched. Germline-derived CDR1 and CDR2 are SGHNT and YYREEE (reference sequence). The CDR3 length is 14 residues. The repertoire was sequenced with immunoSEQ multiplex PCR; TCRdb's copy has only in-frame clones and lacks some. The sample holds over 400,000 clones; about 90% are singletons and the top ten take roughly 4.3%.

The sample consisted of peripheral blood, taken in a trial of Ad26.COV2.S vaccine versus placebo. The clonotype was recovered from a person aged 18-65 years who received the Ad26.COV2.S COVID-19 vaccine or a placebo. The genes are TRBV5-4 and TRBJ2-3; 11 nucleotides align to TRBD1. CDR3 sequence reads: CASRRDRGTDTQYF. The CDR3 DNA is TGTGCCAGCAGACGGGACAGGGGGACAGATACGCAGTATTTT.